The source of this T cell receptor (beta chain) is a study of shared clonotypes between healthy human individuals. Over several immunoSEQ plates, each subset's genomic DNA was distributed in even portions. The repertoire was sequenced with immunoSEQ multiplex PCR; TCRdb's copy has only in-frame clones and lacks some. The table records roughly 2.2 million clones, approximately 95% of them present only once. V was clipped by 3 bases and J by 6 bases; unmatched bases: 17. This CDR3 is 17 amino acids long. CDR1 and CDR2 from the germline V gene are SGHKS and YYEKEE (reference sequence). Specimen: naive CD4+ T cells from PBMCs. Subset here: CD45RA+ positively selected. The chain combines TRBV5-5 with TRBJ2-7, with 8 positions matching TRBD1. This TCR was sampled from a man between 18 and 35 years old in good health. Some clones in this sample may be carry-over from other donors' samples. The CDR3 bases are TGTGCCAGCAGCTATCATCCTTTAGGACAGGGAGCCTCCGAGCAGTACTTC. It encodes CASSYHPLGQGASEQYF.